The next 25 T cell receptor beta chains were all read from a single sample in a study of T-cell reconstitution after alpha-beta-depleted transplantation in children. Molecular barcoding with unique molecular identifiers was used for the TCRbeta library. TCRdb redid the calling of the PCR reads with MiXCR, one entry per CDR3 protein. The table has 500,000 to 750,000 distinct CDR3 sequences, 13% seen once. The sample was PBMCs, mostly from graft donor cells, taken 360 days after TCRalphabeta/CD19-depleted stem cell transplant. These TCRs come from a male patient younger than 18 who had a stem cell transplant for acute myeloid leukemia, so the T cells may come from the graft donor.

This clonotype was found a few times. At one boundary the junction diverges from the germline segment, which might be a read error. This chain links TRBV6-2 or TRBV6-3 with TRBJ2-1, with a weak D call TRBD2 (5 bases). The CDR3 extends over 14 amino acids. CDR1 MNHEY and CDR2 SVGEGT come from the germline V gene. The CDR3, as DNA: TGTGCCAGCAGTTTCGGAGGCTCCCACAATGAGCAGTTCTTC. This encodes CASSFGGSHNEQFF.

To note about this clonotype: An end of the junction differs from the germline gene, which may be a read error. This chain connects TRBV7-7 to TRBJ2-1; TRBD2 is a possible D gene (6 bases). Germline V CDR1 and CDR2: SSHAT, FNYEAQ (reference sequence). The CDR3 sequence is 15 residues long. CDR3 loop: CASSFERAGYNEQFF. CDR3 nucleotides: TGTGCTAGCAGCTTCGAGCGGGCCGGATACAATGAGCAGTTCTTC.

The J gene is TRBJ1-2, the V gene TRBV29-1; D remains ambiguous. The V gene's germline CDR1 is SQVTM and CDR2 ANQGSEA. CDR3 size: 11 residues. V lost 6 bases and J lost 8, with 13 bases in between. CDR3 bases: TGCAGCGTGACAACCGTTAGGGGCTACACCTTC. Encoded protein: CSVTTVRGYTF.

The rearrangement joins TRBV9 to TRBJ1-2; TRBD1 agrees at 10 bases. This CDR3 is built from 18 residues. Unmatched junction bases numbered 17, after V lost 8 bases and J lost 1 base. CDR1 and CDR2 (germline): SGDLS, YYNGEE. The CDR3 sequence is CASARGDRGLGYNYGYTF. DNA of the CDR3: TGTGCCAGTGCGAGGGGGGACAGGGGACTGGGGTATAACTATGGCTACACCTTC.

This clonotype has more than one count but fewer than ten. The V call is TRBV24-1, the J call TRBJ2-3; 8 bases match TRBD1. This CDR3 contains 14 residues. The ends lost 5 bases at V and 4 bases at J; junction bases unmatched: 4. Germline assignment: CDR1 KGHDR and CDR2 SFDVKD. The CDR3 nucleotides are TGTGCCACCAGTGGGACAGGGTGGGCAGATACGCAGTATTTT. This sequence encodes CATSGTGWADTQYF.

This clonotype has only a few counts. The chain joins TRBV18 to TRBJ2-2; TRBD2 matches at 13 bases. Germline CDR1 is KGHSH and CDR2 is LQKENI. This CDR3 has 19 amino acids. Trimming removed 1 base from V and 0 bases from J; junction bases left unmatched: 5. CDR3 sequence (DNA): TGTGCCAGCTCACCACGTGGACTAGCGGGAGCGGCGAACACCGGGGAGCTGTTTTTT. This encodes CASSPRGLAGAANTGELFF.

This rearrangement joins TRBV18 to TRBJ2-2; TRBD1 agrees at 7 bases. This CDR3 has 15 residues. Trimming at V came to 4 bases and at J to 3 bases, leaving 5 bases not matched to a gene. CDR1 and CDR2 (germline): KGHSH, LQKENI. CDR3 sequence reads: CASSQTGSYTGELFF. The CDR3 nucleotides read TGTGCCAGCTCACAGACAGGGTCATACACCGGGGAGCTGTTTTTT.

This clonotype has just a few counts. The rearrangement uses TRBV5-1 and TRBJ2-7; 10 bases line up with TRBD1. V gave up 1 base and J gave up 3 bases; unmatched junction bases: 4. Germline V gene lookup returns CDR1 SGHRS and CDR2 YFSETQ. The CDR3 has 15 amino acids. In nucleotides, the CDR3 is TGCGCCAGCAGCTTGCACCGGGACAGGGGCTACGAGCAGTACTTC. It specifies CASSLHRDRGYEQYF.

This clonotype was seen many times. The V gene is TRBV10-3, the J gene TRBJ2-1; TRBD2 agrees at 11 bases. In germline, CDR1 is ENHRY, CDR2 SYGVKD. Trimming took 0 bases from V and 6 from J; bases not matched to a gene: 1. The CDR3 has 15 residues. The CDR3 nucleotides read TGTGCCATCAGTGAGTCGGGGACTAGCGGCAATGAGCAGTTCTTC. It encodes CAISESGTSGNEQFF.

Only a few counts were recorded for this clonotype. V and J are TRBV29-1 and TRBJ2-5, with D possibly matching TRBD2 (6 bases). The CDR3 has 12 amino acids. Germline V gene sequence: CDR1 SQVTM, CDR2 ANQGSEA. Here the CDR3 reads CREEGYQETQYF. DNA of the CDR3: TGCAGGGAGGAGGGATACCAAGAGACCCAGTACTTC.

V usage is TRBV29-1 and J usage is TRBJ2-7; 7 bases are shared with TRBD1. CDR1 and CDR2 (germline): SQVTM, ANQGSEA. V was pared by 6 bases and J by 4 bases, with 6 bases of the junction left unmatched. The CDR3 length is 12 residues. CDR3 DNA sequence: TGCAGCGTCCGGGACAGCCTTTACGAGCAGTACTTC. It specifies CSVRDSLYEQYF.

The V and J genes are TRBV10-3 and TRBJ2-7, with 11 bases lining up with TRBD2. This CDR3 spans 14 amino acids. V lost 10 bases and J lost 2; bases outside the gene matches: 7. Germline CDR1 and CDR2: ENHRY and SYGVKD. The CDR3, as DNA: TGTGCCAGTACGACTAGCGGGGAGACCTACGAGCAGTACTTC. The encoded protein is CASTTSGETYEQYF.

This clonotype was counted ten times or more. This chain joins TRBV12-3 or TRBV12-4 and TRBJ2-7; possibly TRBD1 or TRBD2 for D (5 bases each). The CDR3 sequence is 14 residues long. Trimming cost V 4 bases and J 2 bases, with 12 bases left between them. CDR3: CASSSGTVTYEQYF. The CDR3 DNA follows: TGTGCCAGCAGTTCTGGGACGGTAACCTACGAGCAGTACTTC.

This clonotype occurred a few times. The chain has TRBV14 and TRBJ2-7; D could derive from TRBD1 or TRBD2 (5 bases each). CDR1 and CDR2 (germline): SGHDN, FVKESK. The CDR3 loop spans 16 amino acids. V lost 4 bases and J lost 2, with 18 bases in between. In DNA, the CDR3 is TGTGCCAGCAGCCGGCTCGAGGGACGGATCGCCTACGAGCAGTACTTC. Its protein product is CASSRLEGRIAYEQYF.

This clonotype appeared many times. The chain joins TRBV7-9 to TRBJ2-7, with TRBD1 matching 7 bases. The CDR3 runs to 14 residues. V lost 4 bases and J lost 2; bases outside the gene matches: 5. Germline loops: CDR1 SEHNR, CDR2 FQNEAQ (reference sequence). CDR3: CASSSRDSPYEQYF. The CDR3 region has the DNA TGTGCCAGCAGCTCACGGGACAGCCCCTACGAGCAGTACTTC. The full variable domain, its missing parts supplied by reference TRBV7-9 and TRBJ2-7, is DTGVSQNPRHKITKRGQNVTFRCDPISEHNRLYWYRQTLGQGPEFLTYFQNEAQLEKSRLLSDRFSAERPKGSFSTLEIQRTEQGDSAMYLCASSSRDSPYEQYFGPGTRLTVT.

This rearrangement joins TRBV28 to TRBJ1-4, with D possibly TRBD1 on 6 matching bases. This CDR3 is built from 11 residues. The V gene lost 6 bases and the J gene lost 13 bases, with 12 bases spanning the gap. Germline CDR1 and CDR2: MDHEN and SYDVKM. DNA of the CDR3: TGTGCCAGCAGGAACAGGGAACGACTGTTTTTT. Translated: CASRNRERLFF.

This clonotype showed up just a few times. The CDR3 loop reads CASSWTGGGYEQYF. CDR3 nucleotide sequence: TGTGCCAGCAGTTGGACAGGGGGTGGCTACGAGCAGTACTTC. The chain has TRBV27 and TRBJ2-7; 10 bases align to TRBD1. The CDR3 has 14 residues. Trimming took 4 bases from V and 3 from J; bases not matched to a gene: 3. The V gene's germline CDR1 is MNHEY and CDR2 SMNVEV (reference sequence).

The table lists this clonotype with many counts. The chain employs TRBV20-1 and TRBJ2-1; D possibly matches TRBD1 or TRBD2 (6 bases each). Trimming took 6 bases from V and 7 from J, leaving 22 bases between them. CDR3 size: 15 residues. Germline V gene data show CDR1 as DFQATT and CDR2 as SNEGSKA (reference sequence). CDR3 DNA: TGCAGTGCCGCCATTGGGGGGCCGACGGAGAATGAGCAGTTCTTC. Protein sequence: CSAAIGGPTENEQFF.

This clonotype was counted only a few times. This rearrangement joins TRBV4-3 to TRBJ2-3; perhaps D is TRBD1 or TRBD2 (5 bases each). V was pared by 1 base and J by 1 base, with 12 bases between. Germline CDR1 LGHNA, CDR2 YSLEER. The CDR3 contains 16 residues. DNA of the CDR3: TGCGCCAGCAGCCAAGTATGGGGACGGGGCACAGATACGCAGTATTTT. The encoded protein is CASSQVWGRGTDTQYF.

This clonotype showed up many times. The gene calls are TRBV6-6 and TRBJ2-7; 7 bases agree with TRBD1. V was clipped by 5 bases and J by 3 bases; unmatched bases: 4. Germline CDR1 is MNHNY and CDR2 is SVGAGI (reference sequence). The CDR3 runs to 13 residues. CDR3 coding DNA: TGTGCCAGCAGTGTTGACAGGGACTACGAGCAGTACTTC. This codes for CASSVDRDYEQYF.

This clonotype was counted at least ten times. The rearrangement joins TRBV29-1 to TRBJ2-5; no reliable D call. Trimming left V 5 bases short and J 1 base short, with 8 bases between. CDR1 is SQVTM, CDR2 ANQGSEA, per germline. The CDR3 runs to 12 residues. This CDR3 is CSVWIFQETQYF. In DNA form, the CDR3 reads TGCAGCGTTTGGATTTTCCAAGAGACCCAGTACTTC.

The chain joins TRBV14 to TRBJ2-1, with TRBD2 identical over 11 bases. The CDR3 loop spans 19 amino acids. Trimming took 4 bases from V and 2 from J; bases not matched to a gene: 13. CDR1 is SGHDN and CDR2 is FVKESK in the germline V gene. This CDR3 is CASSLDRAGTSGTYNEQFF. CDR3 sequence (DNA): TGTGCCAGCAGCCTGGACAGGGCAGGGACTAGCGGCACCTACAATGAGCAGTTCTTC.

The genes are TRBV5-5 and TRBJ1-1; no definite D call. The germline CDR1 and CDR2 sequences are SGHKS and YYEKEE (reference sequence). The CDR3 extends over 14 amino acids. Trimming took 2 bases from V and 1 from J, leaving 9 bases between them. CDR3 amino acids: CASSFRTSNTEAFF. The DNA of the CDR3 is TGTGCCAGCAGCTTCCGGACTTCGAACACTGAAGCTTTCTTT.

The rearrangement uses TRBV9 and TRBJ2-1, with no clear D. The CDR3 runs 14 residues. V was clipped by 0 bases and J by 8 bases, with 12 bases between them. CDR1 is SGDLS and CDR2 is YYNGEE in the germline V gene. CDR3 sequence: CASSVAWSWDEQFF. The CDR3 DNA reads TGTGCCAGCAGCGTAGCGTGGAGTTGGGATGAGCAGTTCTTC.

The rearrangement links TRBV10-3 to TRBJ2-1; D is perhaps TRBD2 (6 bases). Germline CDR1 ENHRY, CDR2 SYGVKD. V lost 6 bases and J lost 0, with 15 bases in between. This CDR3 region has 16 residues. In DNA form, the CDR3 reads TGTGCCATCAGCACAGAGCGGGCGCACTCCTACAATGAGCAGTTCTTC. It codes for CAISTERAHSYNEQFF.